This passage covers 27 T cell receptor beta chains from one sample sequenced in a study of OX40 agonist ivuxolimab in advanced cancers. TCRdb's table, derived via immunoSEQ multiplex PCR, lists solely in-frame clones and lacks some. The sample contains approximately 70,000 clones, under 90% of which appear only once. The sample consisted of CD4+ or CD8+ T cells sorted from blood, taken in a trial of the OX40 agonist ivuxolimab. The receptors originated from an adult with an advanced solid tumor such as melanoma, head and neck, liver or kidney cancer.

The rearrangement uses TRBV9 and TRBJ2-7, with TRBD1 identical over 10 bases. Looked up from germline, CDR1 is SGDLS and CDR2 is YYNGEE. CDR3 size: 16 residues. Losses at the gene ends were 4 bases for V and 5 bases for J; bases not matched to a gene: 12. The CDR3 loop is CASSTGGGDRGNEQYF. The CDR3 region has the DNA TGTGCCAGCAGCACCGGGGGTGGGGACAGGGGAAACGAGCAGTACTTC.

This clone has only one observation. This chain joins TRBV13 and TRBJ1-1; D remains unclear. Germline lookup yields CDR1 PRHDT and CDR2 FYEKMQ (reference sequence). This CDR3 is built from 16 residues. The V end lost 0 bases, the J end lost 1 base, and 12 bases lay between the germline ends. The CDR3 loop reads CASSLGGPMGNTEAFF. CDR3 bases: TGTGCCAGCAGCTTAGGAGGACCTATGGGGAACACTGAAGCTTTCTTT.

This chain links TRBV30 with TRBJ1-2; D may be TRBD1 (5 bases). The germline gives CDR1 GTSNPN, CDR2 SVGIG (reference sequence). This CDR3 comprises 12 residues. Trimming cost V 1 base and J 8 bases, with 11 bases left between them. The CDR3 DNA sequence: TGTGCCTGGAGTGGGTCCTGGGGGGGCTACACCTTC. Protein: CAWSGSWGGYTF. The full variable domain, completed using reference TRBV30 and TRBJ1-2, is SQTIHQWPATLVQPVGSPLSLECTVEGTSNPNLYWYRQAAGRGLQLLFYSVGIGQISSEVPQNLSASRPQDRQFILSSKKLLLSDSGFYLCAWSGSWGGYTFGSGTRLTVV.

CDR3 nucleotide sequence: TGTGCCAGCAGTTTATTTCGGTGGGGGGGACAGGGAACCTACGAGCAGTACTTC. This gives the protein CASSLFRWGGQGTYEQYF. V is TRBV28 and J is TRBJ2-7; 9 bases align to TRBD1. Germline CDR1 MDHEN, CDR2 SYDVKM. V was pared by 1 base and J by 2 bases, with 12 bases of the junction left unmatched. The CDR3 is 18 residues long.

This clone was picked up one time. V gene TRBV28 combines with J gene TRBJ1-2; D gene unclear. This CDR3 spans 14 amino acids. Trimming cost V 5 bases and J 4 bases, with 14 bases left between them. Germline V CDR1 and CDR2: MDHEN, SYDVKM. The CDR3 protein is CASSRKPDGYGYTF. The CDR3 coding sequence is TGTGCCAGCAGTCGAAAGCCGGACGGCTATGGCTACACCTTC.

V gene TRBV7-6 combines with J gene TRBJ2-3; TRBD1 aligns across 11 bases. The CDR3 contains 15 residues. Germline lookup yields CDR1 SGHVS and CDR2 FNYEAQ. Trimming cost V 1 base and J 6 bases; bases outside gene matches: 3. For the CDR3, the DNA is TGTGCCAGCAGCTTAGTAGGGACAGGGGGGGATACGCAGTATTTT. Translation gives CASSLVGTGGDTQYF.

The rearrangement joins TRBV5-4 to TRBJ2-1; maybe TRBD2 (6 bases). Germline loops: CDR1 SGHNT, CDR2 YYREEE (reference sequence). CDR3 length equals 16 residues. V shed 0 bases and J shed 1 base, with 11 bases lying between them. CDR3 loop: CASSLVGRGSYNEQFF. The CDR3, as DNA: TGTGCCAGCAGCTTGGTCGGGAGAGGTTCCTACAATGAGCAGTTCTTC. Supplemented by reference TRBV5-4 and TRBJ2-1, the full variable domain reads ETGVTQSPTHLIKTRGQQVTLRCSSQSGHNTVSWYQQALGQGPQFIFQYYREEENGRGNFPPRFSGLQFPNYSSELNVNALELDDSALYLCASSLVGRGSYNEQFFGPGTRLTVL.

This sequence joins TRBV5-4 and TRBJ2-4, with D maybe TRBD1 (6 bases). This CDR3 has 19 residues. From germline, CDR1 is SGHNT and CDR2 YYREEE (reference sequence). Trimming cost V 4 bases and J 3 bases, with 26 bases left between them. CDR3 residues: CASSQGEGIGGVGKNIQYF. The CDR3 region has the DNA TGTGCCAGCAGCCAAGGAGAAGGGATAGGGGGAGTAGGCAAAAACATTCAGTACTTC.

V usage is TRBV11-2 and J usage is TRBJ2-3; weak D call: TRBD1 (5 bases). V was clipped by 4 bases and J by 2 bases, with 22 bases between them. The germline V gene encodes CDR1 SGHAT and CDR2 FQNNGV. The CDR3 length is 18 residues. Here the CDR3 DNA reads TGTGCCAGCAGCTCTCTAAAAGGGGCTAGTCGAAACACAGATACGCAGTATTTT. Residues: CASSSLKGASRNTDTQYF.

This chain joins TRBV5-1 and TRBJ1-5, with a tentative D call TRBD1 (5 bases). The CDR3 runs to 14 residues. Germline CDR1 and CDR2: SGHRS and YFSETQ. With 5 bases removed from V and 2 bases from J, the gap between germline ends came to 11 bases. CDR3 amino acids: CASSPGRGNQPQHF. The CDR3 DNA follows: TGCGCCAGCAGTCCAGGGAGGGGCAATCAGCCCCAGCATTTT.

The V call is TRBV6-1, the J call TRBJ2-6; D may be TRBD2 (7 bases). V lost 2 bases to trimming and J lost 2 bases, with 10 bases between them. CDR3 length equals 16 residues. Germline V lookup: CDR1 MNHNS, CDR2 SASEGT. The CDR3 sequence: CASSEWGGPGANVLTF. In nucleotides, the CDR3 is TGTGCCAGCAGTGAATGGGGGGGGCCTGGGGCCAACGTCCTGACTTTC.

The chain recombines TRBV28 with TRBJ2-1; TRBD1 is a possible D gene (6 bases). This CDR3 comprises 13 residues. The V and J ends lost 8 bases and 1 base respectively, with 9 bases between them. The germline V gene encodes CDR1 MDHEN and CDR2 SYDVKM. CDR3 sequence (DNA): TGTGCCAGCTGCAGGGGTTCCTACAATGAGCAGTTCTTC. Translating gives CASCRGSYNEQFF.

V usage is TRBV2 and J usage is TRBJ2-7; the D gene is possibly TRBD1 (6 bases). Germline V gene sequence: CDR1 SNHLY, CDR2 FYNNEI. The CDR3 spans 16 residues. V was trimmed by 2 bases and J by 2 bases, leaving 16 bases between them. The CDR3 reads CASSEWGTGRTYEQYF. CDR3 bases: TGTGCCAGCAGTGAATGGGGAACAGGGCGTACCTACGAGCAGTACTTC. The entire variable domain, with the rest obtained from reference TRBV2 and TRBJ2-7, is as follows: EPEVTQTPSHQVTQMGQEVILRCVPISNHLYFYWYRQILGQKVEFLVSFYNNEISEKSEIFDDQFSVERPDGSNFTLKIRSTKLEDSAMYFCASSEWGTGRTYEQYFGPGTRLTVT.

This clone was recorded once. The chain combines TRBV6-5 with TRBJ2-7; D possibly corresponds to TRBD2 (5 bases). Deletions cut 2 bases from V and 6 bases from J, with 14 bases between. The germline CDR1 and CDR2 sequences are MNHEY and SVGAGI. This CDR3 contains 14 residues. The CDR3 is CASSYAGEEFEQYF. The CDR3 region has the DNA TGTGCCAGCAGTTACGCGGGCGAGGAGTTCGAGCAGTACTTC.

This rearrangement joins TRBV7-9 to TRBJ1-2; 7 nucleotides line up with TRBD1. Germline lookup yields CDR1 SEHNR and CDR2 FQNEAQ (reference sequence). The V gene end was trimmed by 3 bases and the J gene end by 6 bases; junction bases not matched to a gene: 4. This CDR3 contains 13 residues. The DNA for the CDR3 is TGTGCCAGCAGCTTTTCCACAGGGGATGGCTACACCTTC. This sequence encodes CASSFSTGDGYTF.

V and J are TRBV28 and TRBJ2-7, with D perhaps TRBD2 (6 bases). V dropped 5 bases and J dropped 5 bases, with 28 bases sitting between them. This CDR3 is built from 18 residues. CDR1 MDHEN and CDR2 SYDVKM come from the germline V gene. Written as DNA, the CDR3 is TGTGCCAGCAGTCCAGTTTTAAGAAGCGGGTTCGGGGAAGACGAGCAGTACTTC. It translates to CASSPVLRSGFGEDEQYF.

The rearrangement links TRBV18 to TRBJ1-1; D gene ambiguous. The CDR3 has 13 amino acids. Looked up from germline, CDR1 is KGHSH and CDR2 is LQKENI. V lost 5 bases to trimming and J lost 3 bases, with 10 bases between them. The CDR3 loop reads CASSEGRYTEAFF. The CDR3 bases are TGTGCCAGCTCAGAAGGACGGTACACTGAAGCTTTCTTT.

The chain recombines TRBV5-1 with TRBJ2-1, with D uncertain. Germline loops: CDR1 SGHRS, CDR2 YFSETQ. V lost 2 bases and J lost 9, with 15 bases in between. This CDR3 is built from 14 residues. This CDR3 is CASSFLQTLGEQFF. The CDR3 DNA sequence: TGCGCCAGCAGCTTTTTACAGACCCTAGGTGAGCAGTTCTTC.

The rearrangement uses TRBV28 and TRBJ1-3; tentatively, D is TRBD1 (6 bases). The V and J ends lost 6 bases and 0 bases respectively, with 27 bases between them. CDR1 and CDR2 from the germline V gene are MDHEN and SYDVKM. The CDR3 contains 20 residues. CDR3 loop: CASRRPGQRFPPSSGNTIYF. CDR3 DNA sequence: TGTGCCAGCAGGCGCCCGGGACAACGGTTCCCCCCGAGCTCTGGAAACACCATATATTTT.

The count of this clone is one. This chain links TRBV30 with TRBJ2-7, with D possibly TRBD2 on 6 matching bases. The CDR3 covers 14 residues. In germline, CDR1 is GTSNPN, CDR2 SVGIG (reference sequence). V was clipped by 0 bases and J by 3 bases, with 12 bases between them. CDR3 residues: CAWSVVRGSYEQYF. DNA for the CDR3: TGTGCCTGGAGTGTAGTGCGGGGCAGCTACGAGCAGTACTTC.

This chain connects TRBV6-1 to TRBJ2-7, with a possible D match to TRBD2 (6 bases). Trimming removed 8 bases from V and 4 bases from J, with 15 bases in between. CDR3 length: 13 amino acids. Germline V gene sequence: CDR1 MNHNS, CDR2 SASEGT. The CDR3 sequence is CASAGGNGYEQYF. Here the CDR3 DNA reads TGTGCCAGCGCTGGGGGGAACGGGTACGAGCAGTACTTC.

The J gene is TRBJ2-2, the V gene TRBV4-2; 7 bases match TRBD2. Germline lookup yields CDR1 LGHNA and CDR2 YNFKEQ. V shed 3 bases, J shed 6 bases, and the junction held 16 bases outside the gene matches. The CDR3 runs to 18 residues. CDR3 nucleotides: TGTGCCAGCAGCCAGGACCACCTCGGGGGGAGAGGTTCCGGGGAGCTGTTTTTT. Residues: CASSQDHLGGRGSGELFF.

The chain is built from TRBV9 and TRBJ2-3, with D uncertain. V lost 0 bases and J 1 base, leaving 6 bases between the germline ends. The germline gives CDR1 SGDLS, CDR2 YYNGEE. This CDR3 region has 14 residues. The chain's CDR3 is CASSVDGGTDTQYF. The CDR3, as DNA: TGTGCCAGCAGCGTAGACGGCGGCACAGATACGCAGTATTTT.

The chain joins TRBV7-2 to TRBJ2-7; TRBD1 aligns across 7 bases. CDR1 is SGHTA, CDR2 FQGNSA, per germline. The CDR3 totals 12 residues. The junction had 2 bases not matched to a gene; V was cut back by 6 bases and J by 3 bases. CDR3 region: CASRHRGYEQYF. DNA of the CDR3: TGTGCCAGCAGACACAGGGGCTACGAGCAGTACTTC.

Details on this clone: The same CDR3 arises from other DNA sequences in this sample as well. The CDR3 here is CASSPSRQGAYNEQFF. The DNA of the CDR3 is TGTGCCAGCTCACCCTCTAGACAGGGGGCCTACAATGAGCAGTTCTTC. V and J are TRBV18 and TRBJ2-1; 9 bases are shared with TRBD1. The CDR3 consists of 16 residues. With 3 bases clipped from V and 2 bases from J, the junction kept 5 bases outside the gene matches. Germline CDR1 and CDR2: KGHSH and LQKENI.

Notes on this clone: Possible read error: a much larger clone is one base away. The genes are TRBV6-5 and TRBJ1-1; 7 bases line up with TRBD1. CDR3 size: 13 residues. Trimming cost V 5 bases and J 1 base; bases outside gene matches: 1. CDR1 is MNHEY, CDR2 SVGAGI, per germline. CDR3 residues: CASSRTGNTEAFF. The CDR3 DNA reads TGTGCCAGCAGTAGGACAGGGAACACTGAAGCTTTCTTT.

This chain uses TRBV19 with TRBJ2-6, with 9 bases that match TRBD1. Per germline, CDR1 LNHDA and CDR2 SQIVND (reference sequence). The CDR3 runs to 21 residues. The J segment lost 2 bases and the V segment lost 7 bases, leaving 21 bases of the junction unmatched. The CDR3 here is CASTPLRLGLQGAPGANVLTF. The CDR3 DNA reads as TGTGCCAGTACCCCTCTTAGGCTGGGGCTACAGGGGGCACCTGGGGCCAACGTCCTGACTTTC. The entire variable domain, with the rest obtained from reference TRBV19 and TRBJ2-6, is as follows: DGGITQSPKYLFRKEGQNVTLSCEQNLNHDAMYWYRQDPGQGLRLIYYSQIVNDFQKGDIAEGYSVSREKKESFPLTVTSAQKNPTAFYLCASTPLRLGLQGAPGANVLTFGAGSRLTVL.